Below, one TCR beta chain is given with its context. Its antigen remains unknown. Only in-frame clones appear in the TCRdb table, and some are missing; sequencing was by immunoSEQ multiplex PCR. This sample has fewer than 150,000 clones, with under 95% found just once. This sample was taken from a study of T cell responses to AZD1222 COVID-19 vaccine. V was clipped by 0 bases and J by 2 bases, with 14 bases between them. In germline, CDR1 is MNHEY, CDR2 SVGEGT. The length of the CDR3 is 17 residues. Whole-study findings and limits: It should be noted that donors were predominantly white British and more often female, and clonal diversity was possibly underestimated.

The source was peripheral blood, collected on day 0 of AZD1222 vaccination. The receptor comes from an adult in good health. The chain combines TRBV6-2 or TRBV6-3 with TRBJ2-1, with a weak D call TRBD1 (6 bases). CDR3 DNA: TGTGCCAGCAGTTACTCGAGTTCTGGGGACACCTACAATGAGCAGTTCTTC. Its translation: CASSYSSSGDTYNEQFF.